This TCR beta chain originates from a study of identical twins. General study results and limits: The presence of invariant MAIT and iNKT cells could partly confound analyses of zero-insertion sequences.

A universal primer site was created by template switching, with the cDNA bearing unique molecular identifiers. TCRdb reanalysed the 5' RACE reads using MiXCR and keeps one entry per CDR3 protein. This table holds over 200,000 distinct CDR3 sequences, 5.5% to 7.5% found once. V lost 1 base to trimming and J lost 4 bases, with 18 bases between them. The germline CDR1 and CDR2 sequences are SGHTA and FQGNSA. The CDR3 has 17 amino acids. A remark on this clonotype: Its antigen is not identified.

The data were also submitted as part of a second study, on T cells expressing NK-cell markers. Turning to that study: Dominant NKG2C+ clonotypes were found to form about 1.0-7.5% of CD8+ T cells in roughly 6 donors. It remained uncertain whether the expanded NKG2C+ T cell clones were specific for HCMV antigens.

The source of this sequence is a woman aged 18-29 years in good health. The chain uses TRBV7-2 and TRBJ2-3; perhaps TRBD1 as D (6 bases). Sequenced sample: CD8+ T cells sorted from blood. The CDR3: CASSLVRARGNADTQYF. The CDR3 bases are TGTGCCAGCAGCTTAGTCCGTGCTAGGGGGAACGCAGATACGCAGTATTTT.